These 20 T cell receptor beta chains were all obtained from the same sample, sequenced in a study of a mutant IDH1 vaccine in newly diagnosed glioma. Their cognate antigens are unknown. The time point was: week 47, end of study. Every single dose of the vaccine, 300 ug of mutant IDH1 20-mer peptide, came with topical imiquimod. The data were produced by immunoSEQ multiplex PCR, yet TCRdb's version contains in-frame clones alone and is incomplete. The sample includes more than 30,000 clones, approximately 92% of them seen just once. The material was PBMCs, obtained from a glioma patient whose treatment included an IDH1 peptide vaccine. Source of these receptors: a woman in her thirties or forties with glioma.

The chain has TRBV27 and TRBJ2-2, with no clear D. This CDR3 is built from 13 residues. Trimming cost V 3 bases and J 3 bases, with 5 bases left between them. Looked up from germline, CDR1 is MNHEY and CDR2 is SMNVEV (reference sequence). The CDR3: CASSFYYTGELFF. The CDR3 DNA reads as TGTGCCAGCAGTTTCTATTACACCGGGGAGCTGTTTTTT.

Concerning this clone: The same CDR3 arises from other DNA sequences in this sample as well. The gene calls are TRBV5-5 and TRBJ1-1; the D gene is possibly TRBD1 (6 bases). This CDR3 comprises 14 residues. Germline lookup yields CDR1 SGHKS and CDR2 YYEKEE (reference sequence). V was cut by 2 bases and J by 2 bases, with 10 bases left in between. For the CDR3, the DNA is TGTGCCAGCAGCTTAGAGGGGGGAAACACTGAAGCTTTCTTT. Its protein product is CASSLEGGNTEAFF.

This chain connects TRBV6-6 to TRBJ2-5; perhaps D is TRBD1 or TRBD2 (6 bases each). The V gene's germline CDR1 is MNHNY and CDR2 SVGAGI (reference sequence). Trimming left V 2 bases short and J 7 bases short, with 17 bases between. The CDR3 covers 15 residues. This CDR3 reads CASSYEGVQGGTQYF. The CDR3 DNA follows: TGTGCCAGCAGTTACGAAGGAGTACAGGGAGGGACCCAGTACTTC.

The gene calls are TRBV7-9 and TRBJ2-6; 13 bases are a match to TRBD2. CDR3 length equals 17 residues. Germline CDR1 is SEHNR and CDR2 is FQNEAQ (reference sequence). J lost 3 bases, V lost 5 bases, and 4 bases had no gene match. DNA for the CDR3: TGTGCCAGCAGCCCCCGACTAGCGGGAGGTGGGGCCAACGTCCTGACTTTC. As protein: CASSPRLAGGGANVLTF.

The genes are TRBV19 and TRBJ2-5; weak D call: TRBD1 (6 bases). Germline CDR1 is LNHDA and CDR2 is SQIVND (reference sequence). Between the trimmed V and J ends, which lost 3 bases and 3 bases, there was a span of 17 bases. The CDR3 length is 16 residues. In DNA, the CDR3 is TGTGCCAGTAGTATCGGGCGGACAGCCACCAAAGAGACCCAGTACTTC. This sequence encodes CASSIGRTATKETQYF.

The rearrangement links TRBV5-4 to TRBJ1-1; D call uncertain. The length of the CDR3 is 13 residues. Trimming stripped 0 bases from V and 3 bases from J, with 6 bases between. CDR1 and CDR2 from the germline V gene are SGHNT and YYREEE (reference sequence). In nucleotides, the CDR3 is TGTGCCAGCAGCTTGGCGGAGGACACTGAAGCTTTCTTT. Its translation is CASSLAEDTEAFF.

A single count supports this clone. The chain uses TRBV5-4 and TRBJ1-1; D unresolved. This CDR3 comprises 15 residues. V was trimmed by 0 bases and J by 1 base, leaving 10 bases between them. CDR1 is SGHNT and CDR2 is YYREEE in the germline V gene (reference sequence). CDR3 sequence reads: CASSLGRQANTEAFF. The CDR3 coding sequence is TGTGCCAGCAGCTTGGGTCGGCAGGCGAACACTGAAGCTTTCTTT.

The chain carries TRBV5-1 and TRBJ2-3; TRBD1 aligns across 8 bases. Germline CDR1 and CDR2: SGHRS and YFSETQ. Germline trimming cut 4 bases from V and 1 base from J; bases unmatched to any gene: 8. This CDR3 contains 16 residues. This CDR3 reads CASSGRGRGGTDTQYF. The CDR3 DNA reads TGCGCCAGCAGCGGCAGGGGGCGCGGCGGCACAGATACGCAGTATTTT.

This clone was detected once. The chain is built from TRBV30 and TRBJ1-2; D remains unclear. The CDR3 sequence is 13 residues long. CDR1 and CDR2 from the germline V gene are GTSNPN and SVGIG (reference sequence). CDR3 residues: CAGSPGTNYGYTF. In DNA, the CDR3 is TGTGCTGGAAGTCCAGGAACTAACTATGGCTACACCTTC.

CDR3 sequence (DNA): TGTGCCAGCAGTTACGGGACAGACACTGAAGCTTTCTTT. This sequence encodes CASSYGTDTEAFF. This rearrangement joins TRBV6-6 to TRBJ1-1, with 7 bases lining up with TRBD1. CDR1 is MNHNY and CDR2 is SVGAGI in the germline V gene (reference sequence). CDR3 length: 13 amino acids. V dropped 2 bases and J dropped 3; count of bases not matched to a gene: 0.

The chain couples TRBV19 to TRBJ2-3; 10 bases fit TRBD1. V shed 7 bases, J shed 4 bases, and the junction held 5 bases outside the gene matches. Germline V CDR1 and CDR2: LNHDA, SQIVND (reference sequence). The CDR3 is 14 residues long. CDR3 in amino acids: CASKGTGAADTQYF. The CDR3, as DNA: TGTGCCAGTAAAGGGACAGGGGCGGCAGATACGCAGTATTTT.

The genes are TRBV5-1 and TRBJ2-5, with D perhaps matching TRBD1 or TRBD2 (6 bases each). CDR3 size: 15 residues. Germline lookup yields CDR1 SGHRS and CDR2 YFSETQ. Trimming left V 4 bases short and J 4 bases short, with 17 bases between. CDR3 DNA sequence: TGCGCCAGCAGCCCCGAGGGGGGCGCAGGAGAGACCCAGTACTTC. It is translated as CASSPEGGAGETQYF.

This chain's CDR3 is CASRGDRGATEAFF. The CDR3 region has the DNA TGTGCCAGCAGGGGGGACAGGGGGGCCACTGAAGCTTTCTTT. This chain connects TRBV2 to TRBJ1-1; 11 bases map to TRBD1. Germline CDR1 reads SNHLY; CDR2 reads FYNNEI. V lost 6 bases to trimming and J lost 4 bases; unmatched junction nucleotides: 4. CDR3 size: 14 residues.

The chain combines TRBV4-1 with TRBJ2-5; TRBD2 might be the D (6 bases). Germline V gives CDR1 MGHRA, CDR2 YSYEKL. V lost 4 bases to trimming and J lost 4 bases, with 16 bases between them. The CDR3 has 15 residues. The CDR3 loop is CASSPRLVGAETQYF. CDR3 bases: TGCGCCAGCAGCCCTAGACTAGTCGGCGCAGAGACCCAGTACTTC.

V is TRBV4-2 and J is TRBJ2-1, with 11 bases aligning to TRBD2. The CDR3 covers 16 residues. Germline values: CDR1 LGHNA, CDR2 YNFKEQ. Germline trimming cut 4 bases from V and 9 bases from J; bases unmatched to any gene: 11. This CDR3 reads CASSLPTSGSSSEQFF. The CDR3, as DNA: TGTGCCAGCAGCCTCCCCACTAGCGGGAGTAGTTCTGAGCAGTTCTTC.

V usage is TRBV29-1 and J usage is TRBJ1-1, with TRBD1 as a possible D gene (5 bases). This CDR3 comprises 15 residues. Trimming left V 4 bases short and J 6 bases short, with 21 bases between. Looked up from germline, CDR1 is SQVTM and CDR2 is ANQGSEA. Here the CDR3 DNA reads TGCAGCGTTGCAAGCAGGGTGATTGGGAGCTCTGAAGCTTTCTTT. The encoded protein is CSVASRVIGSSEAFF.

The J gene is TRBJ1-2, the V gene TRBV4-1; D ambiguous. The CDR3 runs 16 residues. Germline V gene sequence: CDR1 MGHRA, CDR2 YSYEKL. Trimming left V 4 bases short and J 0 bases short, with 15 bases between. This CDR3 reads CASSPSVGSANYGYTF. As DNA, the CDR3 is TGCGCCAGCAGCCCTTCTGTGGGCTCAGCTAACTATGGCTACACCTTC.

V and J are TRBV27 and TRBJ2-5, with 12 bases that match TRBD2. The germline V gene has CDR1 MNHEY and CDR2 SMNVEV (reference sequence). Losses at the gene ends were 3 bases for V and 3 bases for J; bases not matched to a gene: 8. The CDR3 spans 17 residues. CDR3 protein: CASSFRLLAGGKETQYF. The DNA for the CDR3 is TGTGCCAGCAGTTTCAGGCTACTAGCGGGAGGAAAAGAGACCCAGTACTTC.

The rearrangement links TRBV5-8 to TRBJ1-5, with D possibly matching TRBD1 (6 bases). Trimming took off 0 bases at V and 7 bases at J, with 14 bases between the two ends. The CDR3 consists of 15 residues. CDR1 and CDR2 from the germline V gene are SGHTS and YDEGEE. The CDR3 coding sequence is TGTGCCAGCAGCTTGGGTACTTCAGGGGAACAGCCCCAGCATTTT. Translation gives CASSLGTSGEQPQHF.

This chain uses TRBV5-6 with TRBJ1-2; D is ambiguous. This CDR3 is built from 15 residues. The V gene lost 0 bases and the J gene lost 8 bases, with 17 bases spanning the gap. Germline CDR1 SGHDT, CDR2 YYEEEE. In nucleotides, the CDR3 is TGTGCCAGCAGCTTGGTCAAAGAGGTCTTGGGAGGCTACACCTTC. Its protein product is CASSLVKEVLGGYTF.